These T cell receptor beta chains were read from a single sample in a study of blood T cells in healthy people across ages. TCRdb analysed the 5' RACE reads with MiXCR anew, one entry per CDR3 protein. The sample consists of around 1,800,000 distinct CDR3 sequences, more than 35% of them appearing once. The sequenced sample consisted of blood. The receptors here all came from a human donor in good health. CDR3s include the opening cysteine and the closing phenylalanine or tryptophan. Fields, in order: V gene, D gene, J gene, clone size, CDR3 protein, CDR3 DNA. D genes are given only for firm matches. Only some rows state a clone size, as once, few, many or a class for expanded clones.

V gene: TRBV15; D gene: -; J gene: TRBJ1-2; clone size: -; CDR3 protein: CATSREGGQTYGYTF; CDR3 DNA: TGTGCCACCAGCAGAGAAGGGGGGCAAACCTATGGCTACACCTTC
V gene: TRBV4-2; D gene: -; J gene: TRBJ2-1; clone size: few; CDR3 protein: CASSQVGTVSDNEQFF; CDR3 DNA: TGTGCCAGCAGCCAAGTAGGGACCGTGTCAGACAATGAGCAGTTCTTC
V gene: TRBV9; D gene: TRBD1; J gene: TRBJ2-1; clone size: few; CDR3 protein: CASSVDGTGNYEQFF; CDR3 DNA: TGTGCCAGCAGCGTAGACGGGACAGGGAACTATGAGCAGTTCTTC
V gene: TRBV7-6; D gene: -; J gene: TRBJ2-1; clone size: -; CDR3 protein: CASSFFRGPQNEQFF; CDR3 DNA: TGTGCCAGCAGCTTTTTTCGGGGGCCTCAAAATGAGCAGTTCTTC
V gene: TRBV14; D gene: -; J gene: TRBJ2-4; clone size: -; CDR3 protein: CASSQVSIGEQYF; CDR3 DNA: TGTGCCAGCAGCCAAGTCTCCATCGGGGAGCAGTACTTC
V gene: TRBV20-1; D gene: -; J gene: TRBJ1-2; clone size: few; CDR3 protein: CSASPWGYGYGYTF; CDR3 DNA: TGCAGTGCTAGTCCTTGGGGGTACGGCTATGGCTACACCTTC
V gene: TRBV5-1; D gene: -; J gene: TRBJ2-3; clone size: -; CDR3 protein: CASSLGTVGFTDTQYF; CDR3 DNA: TGCGCCAGCAGCTTGGGAACTGTCGGGTTCACAGATACGCAGTATTTT
V gene: TRBV6-2/TRBV6-3; D gene: TRBD1; J gene: TRBJ2-5; clone size: -; CDR3 protein: CASSRRDRANETQYF; CDR3 DNA: TGTGCCAGCAGTCGGCGGGACAGGGCGAACGAGACCCAGTACTTC
V gene: TRBV7-8; D gene: -; J gene: TRBJ2-5; clone size: -; CDR3 protein: CASSLGEARTQYF; CDR3 DNA: TGTGCCAGCAGCTTAGGGGAGGCGAGGACCCAGTACTTC
V gene: TRBV18; D gene: TRBD1; J gene: TRBJ1-2; clone size: few; CDR3 protein: CASSPTGGFYYGYTF; CDR3 DNA: TGTGCCAGCTCACCCACAGGGGGCTTCTACTATGGCTACACCTTC
V gene: TRBV12-3/TRBV12-4; D gene: TRBD1; J gene: TRBJ1-5; clone size: -; CDR3 protein: CASSFWDRHHPQHF; CDR3 DNA: TGTGCCAGCAGTTTTTGGGACAGGCATCACCCCCAGCATTTT
V gene: TRBV4-1; D gene: -; J gene: TRBJ1-5; clone size: -; CDR3 protein: CASAATVHSNQPQHF; CDR3 DNA: TGCGCCAGCGCAGCGACAGTCCATAGCAATCAGCCCCAGCATTTT
V gene: TRBV15; D gene: TRBD1; J gene: TRBJ2-3; clone size: -; CDR3 protein: CATSGAMRGLISTDTQYF; CDR3 DNA: TGTGCCACCAGCGGAGCTATGAGGGGGCTCATTAGCACAGATACGCAGTATTTT
V gene: TRBV12-3/TRBV12-4; D gene: -; J gene: TRBJ1-5; clone size: -; CDR3 protein: CASSLVIGQGNQPQHF; CDR3 DNA: TGTGCCAGCAGTTTAGTAATTGGGCAGGGCAATCAGCCCCAGCATTTT
V gene: TRBV7-9; D gene: -; J gene: TRBJ2-5; clone size: -; CDR3 protein: CASSPHLGGGPAMRETQYF; CDR3 DNA: TGTGCCAGCAGCCCCCACCTGGGAGGGGGACCCGCGATGAGGGAGACCCAGTACTTC
V gene: TRBV7-2; D gene: -; J gene: TRBJ2-3; clone size: -; CDR3 protein: CASSFTDYSTDTQYF; CDR3 DNA: TGTGCCAGCAGCTTTACCGACTATTCCACAGATACGCAGTATTTT
V gene: TRBV7-9; D gene: -; J gene: TRBJ1-1; clone size: -; CDR3 protein: CASSLIPQEAFF; CDR3 DNA: TGTGCCAGCAGCTTAATACCACAGGAAGCTTTCTTT
V gene: TRBV7-8; D gene: -; J gene: TRBJ2-7; clone size: few; CDR3 protein: CASGLKQYF; CDR3 DNA: TGTGCCAGCGGTCTGAAGCAGTACTTC
V gene: TRBV4-1; D gene: -; J gene: TRBJ1-1; clone size: -; CDR3 protein: CASSHRGGGGNTEAFF; CDR3 DNA: TGCGCCAGCAGCCACAGAGGAGGGGGGGGGAACACTGAAGCTTTCTTT
V gene: TRBV4-3; D gene: -; J gene: TRBJ2-1; clone size: few; CDR3 protein: CASSQGPGSNEQFF; CDR3 DNA: TGCGCCAGCAGCCAAGGTCCAGGGTCTAATGAGCAGTTCTTC
V gene: TRBV6-2/TRBV6-3; D gene: -; J gene: TRBJ2-5; clone size: few; CDR3 protein: CASSYSIPPAGETQYF; CDR3 DNA: TGTGCCAGCAGTTACTCGATACCACCGGCAGGGGAGACCCAGTACTTC
V gene: TRBV20-1; D gene: TRBD2; J gene: TRBJ2-7; clone size: -; CDR3 protein: CSARELAGGSYEQYF; CDR3 DNA: TGCAGTGCTAGAGAACTAGCGGGGGGCTCCTACGAGCAGTACTTC
V gene: TRBV18; D gene: -; J gene: TRBJ2-7; clone size: once; CDR3 protein: CASSPPWQPEKFLHEQYF; CDR3 DNA: TGTGCCAGCTCACCGCCGTGGCAGCCTGAAAAGTTTCTCCACGAGCAGTACTTC
V gene: TRBV12-3/TRBV12-4; D gene: -; J gene: TRBJ2-3; clone size: -; CDR3 protein: CASSLPSSGTDTQYF; CDR3 DNA: TGTGCCAGCAGTCTCCCGAGCTCCGGCACAGATACGCAGTATTTT
V gene: TRBV20-1; D gene: -; J gene: TRBJ2-3; clone size: -; CDR3 protein: CSASTGGGDTQYF; CDR3 DNA: TGCAGTGCTTCTACGGGGGGCGGAGATACGCAGTATTTT
V gene: TRBV20-1; D gene: -; J gene: TRBJ1-4; clone size: -; CDR3 protein: CSARETSATNEKLFF; CDR3 DNA: TGCAGTGCTAGAGAAACCAGTGCAACTAATGAAAAACTGTTTTTT
V gene: TRBV6-2/TRBV6-3; D gene: -; J gene: TRBJ2-1; clone size: -; CDR3 protein: CASSYEPSVHEQFF; CDR3 DNA: TGTGCCAGCAGTTACGAGCCTAGCGTACATGAGCAGTTCTTC
V gene: TRBV5-6; D gene: -; J gene: TRBJ2-5; clone size: few; CDR3 protein: CASSLLGRADQETQYF; CDR3 DNA: TGTGCCAGCAGCTTACTAGGCCGGGCAGACCAAGAGACCCAGTACTTC
V gene: TRBV7-3; D gene: -; J gene: TRBJ1-1; clone size: -; CDR3 protein: CASSSNPGRSEAFF; CDR3 DNA: TGTGCCAGCAGCTCCAACCCAGGGAGATCTGAAGCTTTCTTT
V gene: TRBV6-5; D gene: -; J gene: TRBJ1-5; clone size: -; CDR3 protein: CASSYSFSGSQPQHF; CDR3 DNA: TGTGCCAGCAGTTACTCGTTTTCAGGGAGTCAGCCCCAGCATTTT
V gene: TRBV5-6; D gene: -; J gene: TRBJ1-2; clone size: few; CDR3 protein: CASSPAGHRYGYTF; CDR3 DNA: TGTGCCAGCAGCCCCGCCGGACATCGTTATGGCTACACCTTC
V gene: TRBV6-6; D gene: TRBD2; J gene: TRBJ2-7; clone size: -; CDR3 protein: CAAGRGGYEQYF; CDR3 DNA: TGTGCCGCGGGACGGGGGGGCTACGAGCAGTACTTC
V gene: TRBV6-2/TRBV6-3; D gene: TRBD1; J gene: TRBJ2-7; clone size: -; CDR3 protein: CASSYRDRPNDEQYF; CDR3 DNA: TGTGCCAGCAGTTACCGGGACAGGCCGAACGACGAGCAGTACTTC
V gene: TRBV20-1; D gene: TRBD1; J gene: TRBJ2-7; clone size: -; CDR3 protein: CSATDLGQDRSYEQYF; CDR3 DNA: TGCAGTGCTACCGACCTAGGACAGGATAGGTCCTACGAGCAGTACTTC
V gene: TRBV28; D gene: -; J gene: TRBJ2-7; clone size: few; CDR3 protein: CASRELGLTGANFEQYF; CDR3 DNA: TGTGCCAGCAGGGAACTGGGACTCACCGGAGCAAACTTCGAGCAGTACTTC
V gene: TRBV12-3/TRBV12-4; D gene: TRBD1; J gene: TRBJ1-2; clone size: few; CDR3 protein: CASSGTGLGWGYGYTF; CDR3 DNA: TGTGCCAGCAGCGGGACAGGCCTTGGATGGGGCTATGGCTACACCTTC
V gene: TRBV20-1; D gene: TRBD1; J gene: TRBJ2-1; clone size: -; CDR3 protein: CSVGQGRNEQFF; CDR3 DNA: TGCAGTGTGGGACAGGGGAGGAATGAGCAGTTCTTC
V gene: TRBV7-9; D gene: -; J gene: TRBJ2-3; clone size: -; CDR3 protein: CASSLAMTETYYTDTQYF; CDR3 DNA: TGTGCCAGCAGCTTAGCGATGACAGAAACCTACTACACAGATACGCAGTATTTT
V gene: TRBV20-1; D gene: -; J gene: TRBJ2-1; clone size: -; CDR3 protein: CSARDYSNYNEQFF; CDR3 DNA: TGCAGTGCTAGAGACTATTCAAACTACAATGAGCAGTTCTTC
V gene: TRBV6-6; D gene: -; J gene: TRBJ1-5; clone size: -; CDR3 protein: CASSSGSFFQPQHF; CDR3 DNA: TGTGCCAGCAGCTCGGGCAGTTTTTTCCAGCCCCAGCATTTT
V gene: TRBV12-3/TRBV12-4; D gene: -; J gene: TRBJ1-6; clone size: -; CDR3 protein: CASRPDGVGSPLHF; CDR3 DNA: TGTGCCAGCAGACCCGACGGGGTCGGCTCGCCCCTCCACTTT
V gene: TRBV7-9; D gene: -; J gene: TRBJ2-2; clone size: -; CDR3 protein: CASSRGAGELFF; CDR3 DNA: TGTGCCAGCAGCCGAGGCGCCGGGGAGCTGTTTTTT
V gene: TRBV4-3; D gene: -; J gene: TRBJ1-5; clone size: -; CDR3 protein: CASSQERQDFNLQHF; CDR3 DNA: TGCGCCAGCAGCCAAGAACGGCAGGACTTCAATCTCCAGCATTTT
V gene: TRBV20-1; D gene: -; J gene: TRBJ2-5; clone size: -; CDR3 protein: CSAREDSQETQYF; CDR3 DNA: TGCAGTGCTAGAGAGGACAGCCAAGAGACCCAGTACTTC
V gene: TRBV20-1; D gene: -; J gene: TRBJ1-2; clone size: few; CDR3 protein: CSVPNGYTF; CDR3 DNA: TGCAGTGTTCCCAATGGCTACACCTTC
V gene: TRBV13; D gene: TRBD2; J gene: TRBJ2-7; clone size: few; CDR3 protein: CASSSRGLAGGPIRNEQYF; CDR3 DNA: TGTGCCAGCAGCTCCAGGGGACTAGCGGGGGGGCCGATCCGTAACGAGCAGTACTTC
V gene: TRBV6-6; D gene: -; J gene: TRBJ2-3; clone size: -; CDR3 protein: CASSYNREGDTQYF; CDR3 DNA: TGTGCCAGCAGTTACAACAGGGAAGGGGATACGCAGTATTTT
V gene: TRBV7-3; D gene: TRBD2; J gene: TRBJ2-1; clone size: -; CDR3 protein: CASSSGGPGSEQFF; CDR3 DNA: TGTGCCAGCAGCTCGGGGGGGCCGGGCAGTGAGCAGTTCTTC
V gene: TRBV20-1; D gene: -; J gene: TRBJ2-7; clone size: -; CDR3 protein: CSASGGVHEQYF; CDR3 DNA: TGCAGTGCTAGCGGGGGTGTCCACGAGCAGTACTTC
V gene: TRBV5-6; D gene: -; J gene: TRBJ1-2; clone size: -; CDR3 protein: CASAPRGGVNCGYTF; CDR3 DNA: TGTGCCAGCGCCCCCCGAGGAGGGGTGAACTGTGGCTACACCTTC
V gene: TRBV6-6; D gene: -; J gene: TRBJ2-1; clone size: -; CDR3 protein: CASSSTAFNEQFF; CDR3 DNA: TGTGCCAGCAGTTCCACAGCATTCAATGAGCAGTTCTTC
V gene: TRBV5-1; D gene: TRBD1; J gene: TRBJ1-2; clone size: -; CDR3 protein: CASSKDRGQWGYTF; CDR3 DNA: TGCGCCAGCAGCAAGGACAGGGGGCAATGGGGCTACACCTTC
V gene: TRBV29-1; D gene: -; J gene: TRBJ2-3; clone size: many; CDR3 protein: CSVGTDTGGTDTQYF; CDR3 DNA: TGCAGCGTTGGCACAGACACAGGAGGGACAGATACGCAGTATTTT
V gene: TRBV20-1; D gene: -; J gene: TRBJ1-1; clone size: -; CDR3 protein: CSARSRQGFNTEAFF; CDR3 DNA: TGCAGTGCTAGGAGCCGTCAGGGGTTTAACACTGAAGCTTTCTTT
V gene: TRBV5-1; D gene: -; J gene: TRBJ2-3; clone size: -; CDR3 protein: CASSALSTDTQYF; CDR3 DNA: TGCGCCAGCAGCGCTTTGAGCACAGATACGCAGTATTTT
V gene: TRBV12-3/TRBV12-4; D gene: -; J gene: TRBJ1-5; clone size: -; CDR3 protein: CASSFREGNQPQHF; CDR3 DNA: TGTGCCAGCAGTTTCAGGGAGGGCAATCAGCCCCAGCATTTT
V gene: TRBV7-2; D gene: -; J gene: TRBJ1-2; clone size: -; CDR3 protein: CASSGDTDYGYTF; CDR3 DNA: TGTGCCAGCAGCGGGGACACGGATTATGGCTACACCTTC
V gene: TRBV11-2; D gene: TRBD1; J gene: TRBJ2-6; clone size: few; CDR3 protein: CASRELQGATGANVRTF; CDR3 DNA: TGTGCCAGCAGGGAATTACAGGGGGCTACTGGGGCCAACGTCCGGACTTTC
V gene: TRBV14; D gene: -; J gene: TRBJ2-7; clone size: -; CDR3 protein: CASSTRGFSEQYF; CDR3 DNA: TGTGCCAGCAGCACCAGAGGATTCTCCGAGCAGTACTTC
V gene: TRBV5-1; D gene: -; J gene: TRBJ1-1; clone size: -; CDR3 protein: CASSLEAVQNTEAFF; CDR3 DNA: TGCGCCAGCAGCTTGGAGGCGGTTCAAAACACTGAAGCTTTCTTT